Each of the 21 T cell receptor beta chains below was sequenced from the same sample in a study of blood T cell repertoires in COVID-19. TCRdb's copy holds only in-frame clones and misses some; the assay was immunoSEQ multiplex PCR. The repertoire consists of about 230,000 clones, with 85% to 90% occurring once and the leading ten covering more than 9%. Sequencing was performed on peripheral blood. The source of these receptors is a man in his fifties or sixties with COVID-19, enrolled during active disease.

J is TRBJ1-4 and V is TRBV28, with D tentatively TRBD1 (5 bases). Germline CDR1 and CDR2: MDHEN and SYDVKM. Between the trimmed V and J ends, which lost 7 bases and 5 bases, there was a span of 8 bases. The CDR3 extends over 12 amino acids. This chain's CDR3 is CASNSGNEKLFF. The CDR3 DNA reads as TGTGCCAGCAATTCAGGGAATGAAAAACTGTTTTTT.

This clone turned up a few times. The chain joins TRBV7-2 to TRBJ2-3, with TRBD2 matching over 8 bases. Per germline, CDR1 SGHTA and CDR2 FQGNSA. This CDR3 contains 17 residues. V gave up 5 bases and J gave up 2 bases; unmatched junction bases: 12. CDR3 amino acids: CASSPGRVAGNTDTQYF. In DNA, the CDR3 is TGTGCCAGCAGCCCCGGCCGGGTAGCGGGGAACACAGATACGCAGTATTTT.

This chain joins TRBV15 and TRBJ2-7; D possibly corresponds to TRBD1 (6 bases). This CDR3 is 13 amino acids long. CDR1 and CDR2 from the germline V gene are LNHNV and YYDKDF (reference sequence). The V end lost 5 bases, the J end lost 4 bases, and 12 bases lay between the germline ends. The CDR3 is CATSGGSIYEQYF. CDR3 DNA: TGTGCCACCAGCGGGGGCTCCATTTACGAGCAGTACTTC.

The chain combines TRBV11-1 with TRBJ1-1, with D unclear. Germline V gene data show CDR1 as SGHAT and CDR2 as FQDESV (reference sequence). The CDR3 has 13 residues. Trimming removed 0 bases from V and 4 bases from J, with 6 bases in between. The CDR3 DNA is TGTGCCAGCAGCTTAGCTGCGGGCACTGAAGCTTTCTTT. Its protein product is CASSLAAGTEAFF. The full variable domain, in which reference TRBV11-1 and TRBJ1-1 provide the parts outside the CDR3, is EAEVAQSPRYKITEKSQAVAFWCDPISGHATLYWYRQILGQGPELLVQFQDESVVDDSQLPKDRFSAERLKGVDSTLKIQPAELGDSAMYLCASSLAAGTEAFFGQGTRLTVV.

The chain joins TRBV4-2 to TRBJ2-3; 8 bases agree with TRBD1. Per germline, CDR1 LGHNA and CDR2 YNFKEQ. This CDR3 has 15 residues. Unmatched junction bases numbered 8, after V lost 6 bases and J lost 3 bases. CDR3 amino acids: CASRLGQGPTDTQYF. The CDR3 DNA is TGTGCCAGCAGGCTAGGACAGGGTCCGACAGATACGCAGTATTTT.

The rearrangement joins TRBV30 to TRBJ1-1, with unresolved D. Trimming took 2 bases from V and 4 from J, leaving 5 bases between them. Germline CDR1 GTSNPN, CDR2 SVGIG (reference sequence). CDR3 length: 11 residues. The CDR3 is CAWSLSTEAFF. CDR3 nucleotide sequence: TGTGCCTGGAGTCTGAGCACTGAAGCTTTCTTT.

The chain recombines TRBV6-5 with TRBJ1-6; 9 nucleotides agree with TRBD1. V dropped 0 bases and J dropped 10; count of bases not matched to a gene: 1. The V gene's germline CDR1 is MNHEY and CDR2 SVGAGI. CDR3 length: 14 residues. CDR3 bases: TGTGCCAGCAGTTACTCGGGACAGGGCTCACCCCTCCACTTT. Translating gives CASSYSGQGSPLHF.

This chain joins TRBV7-2 and TRBJ2-1; TRBD2 agrees at 8 bases. CDR3 length equals 16 residues. V shed 5 bases and J 4 bases; nucleotides not matched to a gene: 10. Germline V gives CDR1 SGHTA, CDR2 FQGNSA. CDR3 coding DNA: TGTGCCAGCAGCGTCGACGGGGGGGCTGGTTACAATGAGCAGTTCTTC. This sequence encodes CASSVDGGAGYNEQFF.

This chain joins TRBV6-2 or TRBV6-3 and TRBJ2-3, with 9 bases aligning to TRBD1. The CDR3 has 14 residues. The V gene end was trimmed by 6 bases and the J gene end by 3 bases; junction bases not matched to a gene: 4. CDR1 is MNHEY, CDR2 SVGEGT, per germline. The CDR3 DNA is TGTGCCAGCAGCTCGGGACAGGGAACAGATACGCAGTATTTT. Translated, it gives CASSSGQGTDTQYF.

The chain combines TRBV6-1 with TRBJ1-1; a possible D gene is TRBD1 (6 bases). The CDR3 is made up of 15 amino acids. Germline assignment: CDR1 MNHNS and CDR2 SASEGT. With 3 bases removed from V and 3 bases from J, the gap between germline ends came to 14 bases. Here the CDR3 DNA reads TGTGCCAGCAGTGAGTTTTTGGGGGCTCACACTGAAGCTTTCTTT. Translated, it gives CASSEFLGAHTEAFF.

The genes are TRBV7-3 and TRBJ2-1; maybe TRBD2 (7 bases). CDR1 SGHTA and CDR2 FQGTGA come from the germline V gene. The CDR3 runs 14 residues. V was trimmed by 4 bases and J by 10 bases, leaving 17 bases between them. CDR3 nucleotides: TGTGCCAGCAGCTCTGGCGGGGGTACAGGGGAGCAGTTCTTC. Amino acid sequence: CASSSGGGTGEQFF.

This clone showed up just once. The V gene is TRBV28, the J gene TRBJ2-2; 9 bases agree with TRBD1. CDR1 MDHEN and CDR2 SYDVKM come from the germline V gene. V lost 4 bases, J lost 7 bases, and 13 bases stayed unmatched. The CDR3 is 17 amino acids. The CDR3 protein is CASSSSYGTGYGGELFF. DNA for the CDR3: TGTGCCAGCAGTTCATCTTATGGGACAGGGTATGGCGGGGAGCTGTTTTTT.

This clone was seen once. CDR3: CASGWGGPTNEQFF. Here the CDR3 DNA reads TGTGCCAGCGGGTGGGGGGGCCCCACCAATGAGCAGTTCTTC. This rearrangement joins TRBV2 to TRBJ2-1, with a weak D call TRBD2 (7 bases). The ends were cut back, 8 bases at V and 6 bases at J, with 17 bases in the middle. This CDR3 has 14 residues. Germline-derived CDR1 and CDR2 are SNHLY and FYNNEI.

The rearrangement joins TRBV18 to TRBJ2-1; tentatively, D is TRBD2 (5 bases). Trimming took off 2 bases at V and 0 bases at J, with 11 bases between the two ends. CDR1 is KGHSH, CDR2 LQKENI, per germline. This CDR3 has 16 residues. The CDR3 is CASSPRMGSSYNEQFF. The DNA of the CDR3 is TGTGCCAGCTCACCAAGGATGGGGAGCTCCTACAATGAGCAGTTCTTC.

This chain connects TRBV7-8 to TRBJ1-5; D perhaps matches TRBD1 (6 bases). This CDR3 contains 16 residues. V lost 1 base, J lost 5 bases, and 15 bases lay in between. From germline, CDR1 is SGHVS and CDR2 FQNEAQ. CDR3 amino acids: CASSLGFRDTYQPQHF. The CDR3 DNA reads as TGTGCCAGCAGCTTAGGATTTCGGGACACCTATCAGCCCCAGCATTTT.

The CDR3 region is CASSWGQDTDTQYF. For the CDR3, the DNA is TGTGCCAGCAGCTGGGGACAGGACACAGATACGCAGTATTTT. This rearrangement joins TRBV7-9 to TRBJ2-3, with 8 bases identical to TRBD1. This CDR3 comprises 14 residues. The germline CDR1 and CDR2 sequences are SEHNR and FQNEAQ (reference sequence). The V segment lost 4 bases and the J segment 2 bases; nucleotides outside the gene matches: 2.

The rearrangement joins TRBV19 to TRBJ2-5; 7 bases map to TRBD1. V was pared by 5 bases and J by 7 bases, with 10 bases of the junction left unmatched. The CDR3 is 14 residues long. Per the germline V gene, CDR1 is LNHDA and CDR2 is SQIVND (reference sequence). The DNA for the CDR3 is TGTGCCAGTAGTGAGGGACAGCTCCGGGGGACCCAGTACTTC. Its translation: CASSEGQLRGTQYF. Complete variable domain (other parts from reference TRBV19 and TRBJ2-5): DGGITQSPKYLFRKEGQNVTLSCEQNLNHDAMYWYRQDPGQGLRLIYYSQIVNDFQKGDIAEGYSVSREKKESFPLTVTSAQKNPTAFYLCASSEGQLRGTQYFGPGTRLLVL.

V gene TRBV2 combines with J gene TRBJ2-2; maybe TRBD2 (5 bases). Germline loops: CDR1 SNHLY, CDR2 FYNNEI. Trimming removed 5 bases at V and 1 base at J, with 8 bases between. The CDR3 has 14 amino acids. CDR3 amino acids: CASSSSRNTGELFF. The CDR3 bases are TGTGCCAGCAGTTCTAGCAGGAACACCGGGGAGCTGTTTTTT.

The rearrangement joins TRBV11-2 to TRBJ2-2, with D unclear. This CDR3 has 17 amino acids. In germline, CDR1 is SGHAT, CDR2 FQNNGV. Trimming took off 7 bases at V and 0 bases at J, with 18 bases between the two ends. The CDR3 sequence: CASTKKAVGANTGELFF. The CDR3 DNA reads as TGTGCCAGCACCAAAAAGGCGGTAGGCGCGAACACCGGGGAGCTGTTTTTT.

The V and J genes are TRBV5-4 and TRBJ1-2; 10 bases are shared with TRBD1. Germline values: CDR1 SGHNT, CDR2 YYREEE (reference sequence). The length of the CDR3 is 15 residues. The junction had 5 bases not matched to a gene; V was cut back by 4 bases and J by 2 bases. The CDR3 coding sequence is TGTGCCAGCAGCCACGGACAGGGGGGAAACTATGGCTACACCTTC. Translated: CASSHGQGGNYGYTF.

In DNA form, the CDR3 reads TGTGCCAGCAGCCACCCCCCGGGGGGCTACTATAATTCACCCCTCCACTTT. Translating it yields CASSHPPGGYYNSPLHF. This chain uses TRBV4-2 with TRBJ1-6, with a weak D call TRBD1 (6 bases). CDR1 is LGHNA, CDR2 YNFKEQ, per germline. This CDR3 has 17 amino acids. V lost 3 bases and J lost 3, with 15 bases in between.